This TCR beta chain comes out of a study of T cell responses to AZD1222 COVID-19 vaccine. Findings and limits, study-wide: Most donors were white British and more were female, and clonal diversity was possibly underestimated.

Assay: immunoSEQ multiplex PCR; the TCRdb copy retains only in-frame clones and omits some. The sample lists 83,000 or so clones, about 84% occurring once. Trimming pared 2 bases from V and 4 bases from J, leaving 6 bases between. The CDR3 is 13 amino acids. The germline CDR1 and CDR2 sequences are SGHTA and FQGNSA. In the case of this clone: The antigen is undetermined.

The clonotype originates from an adult in good health. Here the sequenced sample was peripheral blood, taken on day 0 of AZD1222 vaccination. The chain combines TRBV7-2 with TRBJ1-5; D not resolved. CDR3 nucleotide sequence: TGTGCCAGCAGCTTACCCGGGAATCAGCCCCAGCATTTT. It is translated as CASSLPGNQPQHF. The variable domain in full, completed from reference TRBV7-2 and TRBJ1-5, reads GAGVSQSPSNKVTEKGKDVELRCDPISGHTALYWYRQSLGQGLEFLIYFQGNSAPDKSGLPSDRFSAERTGGSVSTLTIQRTQQEDSAVYLCASSLPGNQPQHFGDGTRLSIL.